This TCR beta chain was recorded in a study of T cell repertoires in cytomegalovirus infection. The length of the CDR3 is 14 residues. CDR1 is SNHLY and CDR2 is FYNNEI in the germline V gene. V shed 6 bases and J shed 4 bases, with 13 bases lying between them. TCRdb called the reads again in MiXCR, with one record for every CDR3 protein. The repertoire consists of about 490,000 distinct CDR3 sequences, with around 10% occurring once and the leading ten covering roughly a tenth. This clonotype was seen at least ten times. The TCR originated in a human donor in good health (CMV status not recorded). Some clones in this sample may be carry-over from other donors' samples. The sample was PBMCs. J is TRBJ2-1 and V is TRBV2; D may be TRBD1 (6 bases). The CDR3 coding sequence is TGTGCCAGCAGGGCTGGGGGCCTTTACAATGAGCAGTTCTTC. Amino acids: CASRAGGLYNEQFF.